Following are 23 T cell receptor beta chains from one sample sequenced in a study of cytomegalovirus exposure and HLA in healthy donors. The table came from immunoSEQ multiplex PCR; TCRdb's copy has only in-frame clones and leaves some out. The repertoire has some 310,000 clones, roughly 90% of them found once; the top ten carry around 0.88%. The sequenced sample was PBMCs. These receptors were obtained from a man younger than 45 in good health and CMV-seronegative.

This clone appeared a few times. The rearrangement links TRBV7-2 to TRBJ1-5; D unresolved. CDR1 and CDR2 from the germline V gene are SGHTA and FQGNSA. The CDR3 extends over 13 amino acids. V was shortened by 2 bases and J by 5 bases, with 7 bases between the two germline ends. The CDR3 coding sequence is TGTGCCAGCAGCTTAAGCATTTATCAGCCCCAGCATTTT. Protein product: CASSLSIYQPQHF.

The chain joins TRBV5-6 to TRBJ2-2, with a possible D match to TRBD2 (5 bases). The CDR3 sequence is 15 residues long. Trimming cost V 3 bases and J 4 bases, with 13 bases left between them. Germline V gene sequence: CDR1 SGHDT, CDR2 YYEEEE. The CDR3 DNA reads TGTGCCAGCAGCTATCCACTCCGGGGCACCGGGGAGCTGTTTTTT. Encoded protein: CASSYPLRGTGELFF.

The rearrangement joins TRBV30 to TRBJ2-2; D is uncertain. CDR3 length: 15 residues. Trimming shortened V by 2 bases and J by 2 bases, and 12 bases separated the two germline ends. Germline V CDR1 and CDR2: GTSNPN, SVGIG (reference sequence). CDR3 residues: CAWSIDTLNTGELFF. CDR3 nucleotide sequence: TGTGCCTGGAGTATAGACACACTCAACACCGGGGAGCTGTTTTTT.

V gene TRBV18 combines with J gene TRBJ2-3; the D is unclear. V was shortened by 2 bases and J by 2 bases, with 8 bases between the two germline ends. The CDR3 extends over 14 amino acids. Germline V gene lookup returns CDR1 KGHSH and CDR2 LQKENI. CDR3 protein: CASSPVGSTDTQYF. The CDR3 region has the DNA TGTGCCAGCTCACCAGTCGGTTCCACAGATACGCAGTATTTT.

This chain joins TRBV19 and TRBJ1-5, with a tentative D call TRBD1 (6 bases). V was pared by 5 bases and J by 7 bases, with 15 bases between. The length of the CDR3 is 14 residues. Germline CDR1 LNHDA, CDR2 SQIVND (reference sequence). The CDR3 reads CASSVGQPGQPQHF. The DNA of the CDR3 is TGTGCCAGTAGTGTTGGACAGCCTGGACAGCCCCAGCATTTT.

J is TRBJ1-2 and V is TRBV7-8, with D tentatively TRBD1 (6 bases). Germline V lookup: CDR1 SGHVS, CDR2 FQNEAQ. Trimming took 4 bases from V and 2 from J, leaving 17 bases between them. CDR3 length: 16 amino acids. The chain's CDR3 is CASSSMDSEENYGYTF. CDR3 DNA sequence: TGTGCCAGCAGCTCCATGGACAGCGAAGAGAACTATGGCTACACCTTC.

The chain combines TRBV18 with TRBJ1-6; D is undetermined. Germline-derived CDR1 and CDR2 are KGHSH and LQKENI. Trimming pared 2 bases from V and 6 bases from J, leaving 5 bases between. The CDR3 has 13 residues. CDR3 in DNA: TGTGCCAGCTCACCAGCGTTTAATTCACCCCTCCACTTT. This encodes CASSPAFNSPLHF.

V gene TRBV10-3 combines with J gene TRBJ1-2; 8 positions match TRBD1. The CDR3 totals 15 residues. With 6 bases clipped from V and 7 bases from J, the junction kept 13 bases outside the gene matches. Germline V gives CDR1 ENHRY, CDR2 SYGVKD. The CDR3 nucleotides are TGTGCCATCAGCCACCCCACGGGACAGGTGTTTGGCTACACCTTC. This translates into CAISHPTGQVFGYTF.

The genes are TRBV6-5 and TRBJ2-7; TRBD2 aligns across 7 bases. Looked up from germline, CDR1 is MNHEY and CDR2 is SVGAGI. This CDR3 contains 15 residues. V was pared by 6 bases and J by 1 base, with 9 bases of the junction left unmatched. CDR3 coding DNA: TGTGCCAGCAGGCAACCAGCGGGGACTTCCTACGAGCAGTACTTC. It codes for CASRQPAGTSYEQYF.

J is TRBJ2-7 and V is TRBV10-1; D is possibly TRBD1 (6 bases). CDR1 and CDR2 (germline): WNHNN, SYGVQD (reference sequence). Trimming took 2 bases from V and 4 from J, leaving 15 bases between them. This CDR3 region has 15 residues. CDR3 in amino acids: CASSEARGRNYEQYF. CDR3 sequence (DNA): TGCGCCAGCAGTGAGGCCAGGGGAAGGAATTACGAGCAGTACTTC.

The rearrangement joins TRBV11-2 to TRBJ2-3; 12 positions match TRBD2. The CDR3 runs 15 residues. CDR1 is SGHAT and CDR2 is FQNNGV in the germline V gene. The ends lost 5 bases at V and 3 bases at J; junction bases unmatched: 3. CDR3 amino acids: CASSRTSGETDTQYF. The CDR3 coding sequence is TGTGCCAGCAGCAGGACTAGCGGGGAGACAGATACGCAGTATTTT.

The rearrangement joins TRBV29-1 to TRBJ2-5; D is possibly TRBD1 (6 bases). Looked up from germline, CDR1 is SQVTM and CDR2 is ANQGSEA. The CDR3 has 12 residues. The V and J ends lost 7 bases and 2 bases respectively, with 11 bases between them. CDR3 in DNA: TGCAGCGGAATACAGGGACAAGAGACCCAGTACTTC. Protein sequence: CSGIQGQETQYF.

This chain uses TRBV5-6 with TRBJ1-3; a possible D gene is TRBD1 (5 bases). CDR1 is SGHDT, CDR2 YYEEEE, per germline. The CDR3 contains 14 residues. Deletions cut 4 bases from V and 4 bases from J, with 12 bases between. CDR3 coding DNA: TGTGCCAGCAGCCTAACAGGCTCCGGAAACACCATATATTTT. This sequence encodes CASSLTGSGNTIYF.

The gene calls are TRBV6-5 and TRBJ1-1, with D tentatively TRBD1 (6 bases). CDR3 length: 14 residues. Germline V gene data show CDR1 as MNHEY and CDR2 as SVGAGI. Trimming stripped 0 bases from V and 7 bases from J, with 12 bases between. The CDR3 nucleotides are TGTGCCAGCAGTTACTCGGGGGGGGCGGTTGAAGCTTTCTTT. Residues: CASSYSGGAVEAFF.

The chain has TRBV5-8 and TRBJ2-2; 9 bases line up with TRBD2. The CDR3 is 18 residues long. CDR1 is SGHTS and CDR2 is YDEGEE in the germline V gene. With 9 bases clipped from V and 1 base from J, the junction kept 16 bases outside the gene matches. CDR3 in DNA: TGTGCCACCCCGAGGTATGGTAGCGGGGGCCTGAACACCGGGGAGCTGTTTTTT. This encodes CATPRYGSGGLNTGELFF.

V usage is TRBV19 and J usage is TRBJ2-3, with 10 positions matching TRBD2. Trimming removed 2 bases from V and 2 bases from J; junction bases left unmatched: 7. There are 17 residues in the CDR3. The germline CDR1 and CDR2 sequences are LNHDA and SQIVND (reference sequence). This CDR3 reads CASSIPRTSGDTDTQYF. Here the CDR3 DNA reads TGTGCCAGTAGTATACCCCGGACTAGCGGAGACACAGATACGCAGTATTTT.

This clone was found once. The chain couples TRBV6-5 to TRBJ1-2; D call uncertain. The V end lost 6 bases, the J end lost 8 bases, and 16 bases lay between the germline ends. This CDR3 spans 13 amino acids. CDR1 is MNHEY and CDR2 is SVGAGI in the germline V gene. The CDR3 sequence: CASSPTPTRGYTF. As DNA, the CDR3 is TGTGCCAGCAGCCCGACACCTACCCGGGGCTACACCTTC.

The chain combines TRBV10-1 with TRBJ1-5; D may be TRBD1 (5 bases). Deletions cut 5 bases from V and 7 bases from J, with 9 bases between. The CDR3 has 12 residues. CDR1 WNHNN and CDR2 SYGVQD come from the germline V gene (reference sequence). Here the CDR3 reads CASSSTGQPQHF. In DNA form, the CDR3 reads TGCGCCAGCAGTTCCACAGGCCAGCCCCAGCATTTT.

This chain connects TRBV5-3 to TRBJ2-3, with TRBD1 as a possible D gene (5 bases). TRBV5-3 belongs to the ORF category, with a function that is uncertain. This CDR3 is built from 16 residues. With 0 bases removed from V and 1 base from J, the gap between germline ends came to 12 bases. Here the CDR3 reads CARSLERGQGTDTQYF. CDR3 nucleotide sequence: TGTGCCAGAAGCTTGGAAAGGGGTCAGGGCACAGATACGCAGTATTTT.

Written as DNA, the CDR3 is TGTGCCAGCAGGCGTCGGGGTCCAGCCTATGGCTACACCTTC. It codes for CASRRRGPAYGYTF. V is TRBV27 and J is TRBJ1-2, with unresolved D. The CDR3 extends over 14 amino acids. Germline V CDR1 and CDR2: MNHEY, SMNVEV (reference sequence). Trimming pared 6 bases from V and 4 bases from J, leaving 15 bases between.

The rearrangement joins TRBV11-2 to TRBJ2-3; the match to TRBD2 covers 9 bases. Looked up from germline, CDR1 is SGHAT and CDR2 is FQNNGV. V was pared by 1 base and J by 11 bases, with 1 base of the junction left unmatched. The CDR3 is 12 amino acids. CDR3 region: CASSLASGEQYF. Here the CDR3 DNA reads TGTGCCAGCAGCTTAGCTAGCGGGGAGCAGTATTTT.

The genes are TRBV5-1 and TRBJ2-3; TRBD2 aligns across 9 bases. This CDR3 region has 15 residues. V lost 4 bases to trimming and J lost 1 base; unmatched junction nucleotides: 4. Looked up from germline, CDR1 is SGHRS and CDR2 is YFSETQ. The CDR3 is CASSPWTSGTDTQYF. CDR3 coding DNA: TGCGCCAGCAGCCCTTGGACTAGCGGCACAGATACGCAGTATTTT.

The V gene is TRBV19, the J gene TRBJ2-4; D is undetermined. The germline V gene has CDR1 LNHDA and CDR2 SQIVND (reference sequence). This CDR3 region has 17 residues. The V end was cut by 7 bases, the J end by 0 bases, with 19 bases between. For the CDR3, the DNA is TGTGCCAGTAAGAGTGGTGTCAATTTGCTAGCCAAAAACATTCAGTACTTC. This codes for CASKSGVNLLAKNIQYF. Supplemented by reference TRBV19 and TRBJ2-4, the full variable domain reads DGGITQSPKYLFRKEGQNVTLSCEQNLNHDAMYWYRQDPGQGLRLIYYSQIVNDFQKGDIAEGYSVSREKKESFPLTVTSAQKNPTAFYLCASKSGVNLLAKNIQYFGAGTRLSVL.